The following is a TCR beta chain sequence with its context. The entry originates in a study of blood T cell repertoires in COVID-19. Across the study: PBMCs, B-cell-depleted T cells, or T cells were the source of the cDNA or gDNA that made up the material.

Methods used by the authors: Reference gene primer amplification in the assay estimated nucleated cell counts. Generated by immunoSEQ multiplex PCR, the TCRdb table keeps only in-frame clones and is missing some. V and J calls plus clone size are reproduced from that table; the DNA served to infer D and trimming. This table has 90,000 to 100,000 clones, around 90% appearing once. The Seattle patients, enrolled during active infection, were followed longitudinally. There are 13 residues in the CDR3. Germline values: CDR1 WSHSY, CDR2 SAAADI. Between the trimmed V and J ends, which lost 2 bases and 10 bases, there was a span of 9 bases.

This sequence joins TRBV10-2 and TRBJ1-6; D is ambiguous. Sequenced sample: peripheral blood. The source is a woman aged 60-70 years with COVID-19, enrolled during active disease. The CDR3 DNA is TGCGCCAGCAGTGAGGGTCAGTCCTCACCCCTCCACTTT. Its protein product is CASSEGQSSPLHF.